Below, one T cell receptor beta chain is given with its context. This sample stems from a study of T cells in women clearing cervical HPV infection. Study-level background: Controls were women whose single incident HPV16 infection cleared within 12 months without precancer or cancer.

TCR beta CDR3 amplified by multiplex PCR from about 1200 ng genomic DNA. Assay: immunoSEQ multiplex PCR; the TCRdb copy retains only in-frame clones and omits some. This sample's clone table lists about 26,000 clones. HPV was found by MY09/MY11 PCR and dot-blot genotyping. The sequenced sample consisted of blood buffy coat. The TCR was taken from a woman aged 18 to 69 with a cervical HPV16 infection that either progressed to CIN3+ or cleared (not recorded which).

The CDR3 sequence is CASSIAGRYGYTF. The sequenced CDR3 bases are TGTGCCAGTAGTATCGCGGGGAGGTATGGC. The chain joins TRBV19 to TRBJ1-2; no firm D call. With the read ending 3 residues before the CDR3 end, the germline J gene is used to fill in that end. Trimming removed 3 bases from V and 5 bases from J, with 10 bases in between. Germline CDR1 LNHDA, CDR2 SQIVND (reference sequence). The CDR3 is made up of 13 amino acids. Full variable domain (missing parts from reference TRBV19 and TRBJ1-2): DGGITQSPKYLFRKEGQNVTLSCEQNLNHDAMYWYRQDPGQGLRLIYYSQIVNDFQKGDIAEGYSVSREKKESFPLTVTSAQKNPTAFYLCASSIAGRYGYTFGSGTRLTVV.